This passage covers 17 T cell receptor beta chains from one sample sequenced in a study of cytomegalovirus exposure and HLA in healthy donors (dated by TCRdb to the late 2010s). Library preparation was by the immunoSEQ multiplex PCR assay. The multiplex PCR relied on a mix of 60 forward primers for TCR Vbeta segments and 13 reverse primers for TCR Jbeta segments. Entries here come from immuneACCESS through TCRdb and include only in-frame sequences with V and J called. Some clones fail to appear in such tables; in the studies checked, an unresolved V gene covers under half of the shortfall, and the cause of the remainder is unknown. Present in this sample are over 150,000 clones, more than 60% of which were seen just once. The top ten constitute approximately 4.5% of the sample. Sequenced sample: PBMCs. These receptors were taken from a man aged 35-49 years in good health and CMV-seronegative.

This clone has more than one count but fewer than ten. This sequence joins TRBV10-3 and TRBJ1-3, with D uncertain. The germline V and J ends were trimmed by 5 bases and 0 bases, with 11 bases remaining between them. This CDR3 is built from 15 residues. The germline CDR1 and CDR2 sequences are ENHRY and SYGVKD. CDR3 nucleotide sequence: TGTGCCATCAGTATAGGAGGATACTCTGGAAACACCATATATTTT. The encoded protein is CAISIGGYSGNTIYF.

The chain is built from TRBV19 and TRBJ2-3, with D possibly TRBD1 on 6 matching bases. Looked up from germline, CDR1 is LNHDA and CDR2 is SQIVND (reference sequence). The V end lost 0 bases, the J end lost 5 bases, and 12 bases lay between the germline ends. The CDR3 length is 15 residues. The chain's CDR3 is CASSIEAGVKDTQYF. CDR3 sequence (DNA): TGTGCCAGTAGTATAGAAGCAGGGGTTAAAGATACGCAGTATTTT.

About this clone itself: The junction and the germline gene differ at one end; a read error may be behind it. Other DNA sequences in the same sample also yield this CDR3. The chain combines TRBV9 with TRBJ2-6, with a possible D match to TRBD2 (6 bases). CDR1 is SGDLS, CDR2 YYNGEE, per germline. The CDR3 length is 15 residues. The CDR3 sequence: CASSAGTLGTNVLTF. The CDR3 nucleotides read TGTGCCAGTAGCGCAGGGACTCTGGGGACCAACGTCCTGACTTTC.

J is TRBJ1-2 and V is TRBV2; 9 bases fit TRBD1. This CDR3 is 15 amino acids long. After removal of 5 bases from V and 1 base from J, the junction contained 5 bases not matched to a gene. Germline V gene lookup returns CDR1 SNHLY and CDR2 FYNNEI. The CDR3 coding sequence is TGTGCCAGCAGTCAGTTGGGACAGGGTAACTATGGCTACACCTTC. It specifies CASSQLGQGNYGYTF.

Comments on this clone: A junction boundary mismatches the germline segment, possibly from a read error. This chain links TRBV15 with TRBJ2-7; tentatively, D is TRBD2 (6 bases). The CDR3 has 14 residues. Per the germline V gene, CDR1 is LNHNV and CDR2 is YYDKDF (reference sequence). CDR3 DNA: TGTGCCGCCAGCAGACCTTGGGGGGAAAGCGAGCAGTACTTC. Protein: CAASRPWGESEQYF.

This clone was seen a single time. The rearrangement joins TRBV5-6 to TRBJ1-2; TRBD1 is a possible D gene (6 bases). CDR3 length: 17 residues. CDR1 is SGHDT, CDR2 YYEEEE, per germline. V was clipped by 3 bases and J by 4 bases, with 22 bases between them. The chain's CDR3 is CASSSGQITPRAYGYTF. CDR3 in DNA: TGTGCCAGCAGCTCTGGACAGATAACCCCCCGCGCCTATGGCTACACCTTC.

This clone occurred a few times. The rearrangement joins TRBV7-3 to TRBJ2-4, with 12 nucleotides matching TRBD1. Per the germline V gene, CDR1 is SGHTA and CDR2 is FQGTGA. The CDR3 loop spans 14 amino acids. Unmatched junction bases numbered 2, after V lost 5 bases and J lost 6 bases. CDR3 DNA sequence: TGTGCCAGCAGCATGGGACAGGGGGCAAACATTCAGTACTTC. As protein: CASSMGQGANIQYF. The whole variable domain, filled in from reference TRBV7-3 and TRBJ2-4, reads GAGVSQTPSNKVTEKGKYVELRCDPISGHTALYWYRQSLGQGPEFLIYFQGTGAADDSGLPNDRFFAVRPEGSVSTLKIQRTERGDSAVYLCASSMGQGANIQYFGAGTRLSVL.

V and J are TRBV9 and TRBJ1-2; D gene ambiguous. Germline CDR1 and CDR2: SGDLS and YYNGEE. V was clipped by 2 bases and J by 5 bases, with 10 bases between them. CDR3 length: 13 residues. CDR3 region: CASSVSNSYGYTF. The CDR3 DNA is TGTGCCAGCAGCGTTTCTAACAGTTATGGCTACACCTTC.

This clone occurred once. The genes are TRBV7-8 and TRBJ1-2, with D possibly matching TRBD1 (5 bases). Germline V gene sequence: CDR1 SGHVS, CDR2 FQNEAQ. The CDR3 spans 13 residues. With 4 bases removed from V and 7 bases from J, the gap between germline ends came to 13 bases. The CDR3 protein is CASSSRPDIGYTF. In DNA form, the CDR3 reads TGTGCCAGCAGCTCGCGTCCGGACATTGGCTACACCTTC.

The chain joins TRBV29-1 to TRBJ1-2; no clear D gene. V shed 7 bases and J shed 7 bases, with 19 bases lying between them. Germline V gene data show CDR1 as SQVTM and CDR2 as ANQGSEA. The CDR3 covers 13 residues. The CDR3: CSAKGGSLGGYTF. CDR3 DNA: TGCAGCGCAAAAGGAGGGTCACTCGGTGGCTACACCTTC.

CDR3 loop: CASSLLRTSGGEDTQYF. CDR3 sequence (DNA): TGCGCCAGCAGCTTGTTAAGGACTAGCGGGGGAGAAGATACGCAGTATTTT. The V and J genes are TRBV5-1 and TRBJ2-3; 13 nucleotides align to TRBD2. Trimming cost V 1 base and J 5 bases; bases outside gene matches: 7. The germline V gene encodes CDR1 SGHRS and CDR2 YFSETQ. The CDR3 sequence is 17 residues long.

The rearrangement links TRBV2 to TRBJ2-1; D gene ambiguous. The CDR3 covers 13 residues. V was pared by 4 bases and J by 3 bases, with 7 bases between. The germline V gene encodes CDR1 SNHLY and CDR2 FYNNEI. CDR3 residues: CASSADNYNEQFF. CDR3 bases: TGTGCCAGCAGTGCCGACAACTACAATGAGCAGTTCTTC.

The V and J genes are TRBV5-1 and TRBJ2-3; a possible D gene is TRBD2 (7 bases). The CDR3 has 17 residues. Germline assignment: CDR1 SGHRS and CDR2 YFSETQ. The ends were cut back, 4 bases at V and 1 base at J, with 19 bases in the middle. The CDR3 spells CASSRTGAGAGTDTQYF. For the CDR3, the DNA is TGCGCCAGCAGCAGAACCGGTGCGGGGGCCGGCACAGATACGCAGTATTTT. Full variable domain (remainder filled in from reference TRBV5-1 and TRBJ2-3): KAGVTQTPRYLIKTRGQQVTLSCSPISGHRSVSWYQQTPGQGLQFLFEYFSETQRNKGNFPGRFSGRQFSNSRSEMNVSTLELGDSALYLCASSRTGAGAGTDTQYFGPGTRLTVL.

The DNA for the CDR3 is TGTGCCAGCAGCATACAACCAGATAATCTGGAAGCTTTCTTT. Translation: CASSIQPDNLEAFF. V and J are TRBV7-8 and TRBJ1-1; D is unclear. Trimming stripped 5 bases from V and 8 bases from J, with 18 bases between. The CDR3 loop spans 14 amino acids. In germline, CDR1 is SGHVS, CDR2 FQNEAQ.

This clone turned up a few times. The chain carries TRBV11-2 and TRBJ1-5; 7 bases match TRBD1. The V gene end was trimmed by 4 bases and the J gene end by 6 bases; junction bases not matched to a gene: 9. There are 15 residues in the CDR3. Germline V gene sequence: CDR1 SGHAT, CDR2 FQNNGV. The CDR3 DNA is TGTGCCAGCAGCTCCGCGACAGGGTCGGGTCAGCCCCAGCATTTT. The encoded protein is CASSSATGSGQPQHF.

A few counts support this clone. The CDR3 coding sequence is TGTGCCAGCAGCTTCTTACAGTCTGGAAACACCATATATTTT. Translation gives CASSFLQSGNTIYF. The chain uses TRBV11-2 and TRBJ1-3; D unresolved. Per germline, CDR1 SGHAT and CDR2 FQNNGV. This CDR3 has 14 residues. V lost 3 bases and J lost 1, with 7 bases in between.

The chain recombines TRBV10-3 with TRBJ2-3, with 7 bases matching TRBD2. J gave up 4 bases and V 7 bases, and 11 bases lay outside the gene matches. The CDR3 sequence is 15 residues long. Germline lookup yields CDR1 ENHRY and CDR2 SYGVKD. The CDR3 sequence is CAINGQHRGADTQYF. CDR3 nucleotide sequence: TGTGCCATCAATGGGCAACACCGGGGGGCAGATACGCAGTATTTT.